The 27 T cell receptor beta chains presented below share a single source sample, sequenced in a study of Ad26.COV2.S vaccination and SARS-CoV-2 variants. Assay used: immunoSEQ multiplex PCR; TCRdb lists only in-frame clones, some missing. The sample holds about 400,000 clones, about 83% seen once. Treatment reported: about 20 received Ad26.COV2.S at low or high dose, single or two shots; about 5 received placebo; per-sample allocation not given. The investigators took samples on day 63 after the first vaccine or placebo injection. Source: peripheral blood, taken in a trial of Ad26.COV2.S vaccine versus placebo. The receptors were sampled from a person aged 18 to 59 who received the Ad26.COV2.S COVID-19 vaccine or a placebo.

This clone was detected once. The J gene is TRBJ2-4, the V gene TRBV10-3; D not certain. CDR3 length: 18 residues. Trimming removed 0 bases from V and 2 bases from J, with 17 bases in between. The V gene's germline CDR1 is ENHRY and CDR2 SYGVKD. For the CDR3, the DNA is TGTGCCATCAGTGAGTCCGGAATAACGAGTCGAACCAAAAACATTCAGTACTTC. This codes for CAISESGITSRTKNIQYF.

The chain carries TRBV15 and TRBJ1-2; D might be TRBD1 (6 bases). The CDR3 runs to 13 residues. Germline V gene sequence: CDR1 LNHNV, CDR2 YYDKDF (reference sequence). Trimming took off 5 bases at V and 6 bases at J, with 13 bases between the two ends. Here the CDR3 reads CATSAENRDGYTF. As DNA, the CDR3 is TGTGCCACCAGCGCAGAGAACAGGGATGGCTACACCTTC.

The chain joins TRBV5-6 to TRBJ2-3; 10 nucleotides match TRBD1. This CDR3 comprises 14 residues. From germline, CDR1 is SGHDT and CDR2 YYEEEE. Trimming at V came to 4 bases and at J to 6 bases, leaving 5 bases not matched to a gene. The CDR3 DNA is TGTGCCAGCAGCGGTCGGACAGGGGGGGATACGCAGTATTTT. Amino acids: CASSGRTGGDTQYF.

This clone showed up just once. The chain couples TRBV5-8 to TRBJ2-1, with D unclear. The CDR3 loop spans 14 amino acids. V lost 2 bases, J lost 5 bases, and 11 bases lay in between. The germline CDR1 and CDR2 sequences are SGHTS and YDEGEE. The CDR3 DNA reads as TGTGCCAGCAGCTTTGACGTGGGCAACAATGAGCAGTTCTTC. This gives the protein CASSFDVGNNEQFF.

The chain recombines TRBV7-3 with TRBJ1-2; 8 nucleotides line up with TRBD1. The germline V gene has CDR1 SGHTA and CDR2 FQGTGA. The junction had 5 bases not matched to a gene; V was cut back by 4 bases and J by 4 bases. The CDR3 totals 14 residues. This CDR3 reads CASSSRTGLYGYTF. CDR3 bases: TGTGCCAGCAGCTCACGGACAGGGCTCTATGGCTACACCTTC. The full variable domain, its missing parts supplied by reference TRBV7-3 and TRBJ1-2, is GAGVSQTPSNKVTEKGKYVELRCDPISGHTALYWYRQSLGQGPEFLIYFQGTGAADDSGLPNDRFFAVRPEGSVSTLKIQRTERGDSAVYLCASSSRTGLYGYTFGSGTRLTVV.

This clone has just a few counts. The DNA for the CDR3 is TGTGCCAGCAGTCAATCGACAGGGAGTCAGCCCCAGCATTTT. Its translation: CASSQSTGSQPQHF. This chain connects TRBV2 to TRBJ1-5, with 7 bases aligning to TRBD1. The CDR3 consists of 14 residues. Trimming at V came to 5 bases and at J to 6 bases, leaving 7 bases not matched to a gene. Germline CDR1 SNHLY, CDR2 FYNNEI.

The chain combines TRBV30 with TRBJ2-1, with 11 positions matching TRBD2. The CDR3 runs 15 residues. The V gene end was trimmed by 2 bases and the J gene end by 7 bases; junction bases not matched to a gene: 7. Looked up from germline, CDR1 is GTSNPN and CDR2 is SVGIG (reference sequence). Here the CDR3 reads CAWSPGTSGGNEQFF. CDR3 DNA: TGTGCCTGGAGTCCCGGGACTAGCGGAGGGAATGAGCAGTTCTTC.

The chain couples TRBV9 to TRBJ1-5; 9 bases agree with TRBD1. J gave up 5 bases and V 2 bases, and 5 bases lay outside the gene matches. The CDR3 has 15 amino acids. Per the germline V gene, CDR1 is SGDLS and CDR2 is YYNGEE. The CDR3 loop reads CASSVSGTGYQPQHF. CDR3 DNA: TGTGCCAGCAGCGTCTCCGGGACAGGGTATCAGCCCCAGCATTTT.

This clone was counted only a few times. The V and J genes are TRBV28 and TRBJ2-7; weak D call: TRBD1 (5 bases). CDR3 length: 14 residues. CDR1 and CDR2 from the germline V gene are MDHEN and SYDVKM. Between the trimmed V and J ends, which lost 3 bases and 4 bases, there was a span of 13 bases. This chain's CDR3 is CASSFTLTAYEQYF. The DNA for the CDR3 is TGTGCCAGCAGTTTTACCCTGACAGCTTACGAGCAGTACTTC.

The chain links TRBV2 to TRBJ2-7; 8 bases map to TRBD1. CDR1 SNHLY and CDR2 FYNNEI come from the germline V gene. This CDR3 is 17 amino acids long. Trimming took 6 bases from V and 1 from J; bases not matched to a gene: 14. CDR3 amino acids: CASSADGDRGLSYEQYF. The CDR3 coding sequence is TGTGCCAGCAGCGCCGACGGCGACAGGGGATTGTCCTACGAGCAGTACTTC.

This rearrangement joins TRBV11-3 to TRBJ1-2; TRBD1 aligns across 9 bases. V lost 4 bases to trimming and J lost 6 bases; unmatched junction nucleotides: 3. This CDR3 spans 13 amino acids. Germline CDR1 SGHNT, CDR2 YENEEA. CDR3 residues: CASSSGQGDGYTF. The CDR3 DNA is TGTGCCAGCAGCTCGGGACAGGGAGATGGCTACACCTTC.

A few counts support this clone. V is TRBV18 and J is TRBJ2-5; unclear D gene. V was pared by 6 bases and J by 4 bases, with 9 bases between. The CDR3 consists of 12 residues. The germline V gene encodes CDR1 KGHSH and CDR2 LQKENI. The CDR3 spells CASSQLPETQYF. The DNA of the CDR3 is TGTGCCAGCTCCCAGCTGCCAGAGACCCAGTACTTC.

The V and J genes are TRBV10-2 and TRBJ2-3; 9 bases are a match to TRBD1. Germline-derived CDR1 and CDR2 are WSHSY and SAAADI. This CDR3 comprises 14 residues. V lost 7 bases, J lost 5 bases, and 7 bases stayed unmatched. DNA for the CDR3: TGCGCCAGCAAGAAACAGGGGGCAATAGATACGCAGTATTTT. It translates to CASKKQGAIDTQYF.

This sequence joins TRBV18 and TRBJ1-1; maybe TRBD1 (5 bases). The CDR3 is 15 residues long. CDR1 and CDR2 from the germline V gene are KGHSH and LQKENI. V was pared by 6 bases and J by 2 bases, with 16 bases between. The CDR3 protein is CASSRETVGNTEAFF. The DNA for the CDR3 is TGTGCCAGCTCTCGAGAGACAGTAGGAAACACTGAAGCTTTCTTT.

In the case of this clone: The conserved phenylalanine or tryptophan is not found at the CDR3 terminus, so this likely reflects a read error. The DNA is left out, because the CDR3 cannot be placed on it with certainty; the CDR3 is given as TCRdb lists it. The chain combines TRBV5-6 with TRBJ2-7; the table's D call of TRBD1 was not tested on the DNA. The CDR3 comprises 14 residues, both ends counted. CDR1 is SGHDT, CDR2 YYEEEE, per germline. CDR3: CASSSRQGNPLGVL.

The chain employs TRBV5-6 and TRBJ1-5; TRBD1 matches 9 bases. CDR3 size: 15 residues. Germline loops: CDR1 SGHDT, CDR2 YYEEEE. Trimming removed 2 bases from V and 2 bases from J; junction bases left unmatched: 2. The CDR3 sequence is CASSFRDRGNQPQHF. The CDR3 DNA reads TGTGCCAGCAGCTTCCGGGACAGGGGCAATCAGCCCCAGCATTTT.

The chain joins TRBV5-1 to TRBJ2-5, with 8 bases that match TRBD2. This CDR3 is 17 amino acids long. CDR1 SGHRS and CDR2 YFSETQ come from the germline V gene. With V trimmed by 0 bases and J by 2 bases, 9 bases remained unmatched. DNA for the CDR3: TGCGCCAGCAGCTTGGTCCCCAGCGGGAGCTCTCAAGAGACCCAGTACTTC. It is translated as CASSLVPSGSSQETQYF.

This chain uses TRBV7-2 with TRBJ2-5; 13 bases are a match to TRBD2. Germline lookup yields CDR1 SGHTA and CDR2 FQGNSA. Trimming cost V 3 bases and J 0 bases; bases outside gene matches: 1. The CDR3 is 16 residues long. In nucleotides, the CDR3 is TGTGCCAGCAGCTTGGGACTAGCGGGGAACCAAGAGACCCAGTACTTC. Translating it yields CASSLGLAGNQETQYF.

The rearrangement joins TRBV4-1 to TRBJ2-7; 10 bases are shared with TRBD1. CDR3 length: 15 residues. J was trimmed by 5 bases and V by 3 bases; bases with no gene match: 7. Germline V gene data show CDR1 as MGHRA and CDR2 as YSYEKL. The CDR3: CASSQGQGTGHEQYF. Written as DNA, the CDR3 is TGCGCCAGCAGCCAGGGACAGGGGACGGGGCACGAGCAGTACTTC.

This chain connects TRBV5-1 to TRBJ1-2; 9 nucleotides agree with TRBD1. The CDR3 sequence is 14 residues long. Germline CDR1 is SGHRS and CDR2 is YFSETQ. V was pared by 4 bases and J by 4 bases, with 5 bases of the junction left unmatched. The CDR3 DNA is TGCGCCAGCAGCCAGGACAGGGGCAGCTATGGCTACACCTTC. Translated: CASSQDRGSYGYTF.

This clone has a handful of counts. This chain joins TRBV7-2 and TRBJ1-6; D unresolved. V gave up 5 bases and J gave up 6 bases, with 5 bases separating them. Germline assignment: CDR1 SGHTA and CDR2 FQGNSA. This CDR3 contains 12 residues. The CDR3 is CASSPINSPLHF. DNA of the CDR3: TGTGCCAGCAGCCCCATTAATTCACCCCTCCACTTT.

The chain has TRBV30 and TRBJ2-1; D could derive from TRBD1 or TRBD2 (7 bases each). This CDR3 region has 16 residues. Germline V gene sequence: CDR1 GTSNPN, CDR2 SVGIG (reference sequence). V dropped 3 bases and J dropped 5 bases, with 20 bases sitting between them. The DNA of the CDR3 is TGTGCCTGGAGCGGGGGGTGGGACAGCCCCCACAATGAGCAGTTCTTC. Translation: CAWSGGWDSPHNEQFF. The variable domain in full, with the rest retrieved from reference TRBV30 and TRBJ2-1, is SQTIHQWPATLVQPVGSPLSLECTVEGTSNPNLYWYRQAAGRGLQLLFYSVGIGQISSEVPQNLSASRPQDRQFILSSKKLLLSDSGFYLCAWSGGWDSPHNEQFFGPGTRLTVL.

The genes are TRBV4-1 and TRBJ1-2, with D possibly TRBD1 on 6 matching bases. CDR1 is MGHRA, CDR2 YSYEKL, per germline. The CDR3 is 14 residues long. V lost 1 base and J 13 bases, leaving 19 bases between the germline ends. CDR3 protein: CASSQVIAGAFRTF. In DNA form, the CDR3 reads TGCGCCAGCAGCCAAGTCATTGCGGGGGCCTTCCGCACCTTC.

The chain links TRBV18 to TRBJ2-3; D is ambiguous. The germline V gene has CDR1 KGHSH and CDR2 LQKENI. CDR3 length: 13 residues. V dropped 3 bases and J dropped 3 bases, with 7 bases sitting between them. CDR3: CASSPPVTDTQYF. The CDR3 DNA reads TGTGCCAGCTCACCTCCCGTTACAGATACGCAGTATTTT.

This clone was detected only once. This chain connects TRBV30 to TRBJ2-3, with TRBD2 identical over 7 bases. V shed 2 bases, J shed 2 bases, and the junction held 4 bases outside the gene matches. CDR1 is GTSNPN and CDR2 is SVGIG in the germline V gene (reference sequence). CDR3 length: 14 residues. The CDR3 DNA reads as TGTGCCTGGAGTCGGGGGAGGGTCACAGATACGCAGTATTTT. This codes for CAWSRGRVTDTQYF.

J is TRBJ1-1 and V is TRBV5-1; D perhaps matches TRBD1 (5 bases). The CDR3 contains 14 residues. CDR1 is SGHRS and CDR2 is YFSETQ in the germline V gene. Trimming took off 0 bases at V and 3 bases at J, with 9 bases between the two ends. CDR3 bases: TGCGCCAGCAGCTTGGGTTCCAGGGACACTGAAGCTTTCTTT. It codes for CASSLGSRDTEAFF.

The chain couples TRBV4-1 to TRBJ1-2; 9 bases match TRBD1. Losses at the gene ends were 3 bases for V and 5 bases for J; bases not matched to a gene: 10. The germline V gene has CDR1 MGHRA and CDR2 YSYEKL. This CDR3 contains 16 residues. CDR3 protein: CASSQFATGQGYGYTF. CDR3 in DNA: TGCGCCAGCAGCCAGTTCGCGACGGGACAGGGATATGGCTACACCTTC.